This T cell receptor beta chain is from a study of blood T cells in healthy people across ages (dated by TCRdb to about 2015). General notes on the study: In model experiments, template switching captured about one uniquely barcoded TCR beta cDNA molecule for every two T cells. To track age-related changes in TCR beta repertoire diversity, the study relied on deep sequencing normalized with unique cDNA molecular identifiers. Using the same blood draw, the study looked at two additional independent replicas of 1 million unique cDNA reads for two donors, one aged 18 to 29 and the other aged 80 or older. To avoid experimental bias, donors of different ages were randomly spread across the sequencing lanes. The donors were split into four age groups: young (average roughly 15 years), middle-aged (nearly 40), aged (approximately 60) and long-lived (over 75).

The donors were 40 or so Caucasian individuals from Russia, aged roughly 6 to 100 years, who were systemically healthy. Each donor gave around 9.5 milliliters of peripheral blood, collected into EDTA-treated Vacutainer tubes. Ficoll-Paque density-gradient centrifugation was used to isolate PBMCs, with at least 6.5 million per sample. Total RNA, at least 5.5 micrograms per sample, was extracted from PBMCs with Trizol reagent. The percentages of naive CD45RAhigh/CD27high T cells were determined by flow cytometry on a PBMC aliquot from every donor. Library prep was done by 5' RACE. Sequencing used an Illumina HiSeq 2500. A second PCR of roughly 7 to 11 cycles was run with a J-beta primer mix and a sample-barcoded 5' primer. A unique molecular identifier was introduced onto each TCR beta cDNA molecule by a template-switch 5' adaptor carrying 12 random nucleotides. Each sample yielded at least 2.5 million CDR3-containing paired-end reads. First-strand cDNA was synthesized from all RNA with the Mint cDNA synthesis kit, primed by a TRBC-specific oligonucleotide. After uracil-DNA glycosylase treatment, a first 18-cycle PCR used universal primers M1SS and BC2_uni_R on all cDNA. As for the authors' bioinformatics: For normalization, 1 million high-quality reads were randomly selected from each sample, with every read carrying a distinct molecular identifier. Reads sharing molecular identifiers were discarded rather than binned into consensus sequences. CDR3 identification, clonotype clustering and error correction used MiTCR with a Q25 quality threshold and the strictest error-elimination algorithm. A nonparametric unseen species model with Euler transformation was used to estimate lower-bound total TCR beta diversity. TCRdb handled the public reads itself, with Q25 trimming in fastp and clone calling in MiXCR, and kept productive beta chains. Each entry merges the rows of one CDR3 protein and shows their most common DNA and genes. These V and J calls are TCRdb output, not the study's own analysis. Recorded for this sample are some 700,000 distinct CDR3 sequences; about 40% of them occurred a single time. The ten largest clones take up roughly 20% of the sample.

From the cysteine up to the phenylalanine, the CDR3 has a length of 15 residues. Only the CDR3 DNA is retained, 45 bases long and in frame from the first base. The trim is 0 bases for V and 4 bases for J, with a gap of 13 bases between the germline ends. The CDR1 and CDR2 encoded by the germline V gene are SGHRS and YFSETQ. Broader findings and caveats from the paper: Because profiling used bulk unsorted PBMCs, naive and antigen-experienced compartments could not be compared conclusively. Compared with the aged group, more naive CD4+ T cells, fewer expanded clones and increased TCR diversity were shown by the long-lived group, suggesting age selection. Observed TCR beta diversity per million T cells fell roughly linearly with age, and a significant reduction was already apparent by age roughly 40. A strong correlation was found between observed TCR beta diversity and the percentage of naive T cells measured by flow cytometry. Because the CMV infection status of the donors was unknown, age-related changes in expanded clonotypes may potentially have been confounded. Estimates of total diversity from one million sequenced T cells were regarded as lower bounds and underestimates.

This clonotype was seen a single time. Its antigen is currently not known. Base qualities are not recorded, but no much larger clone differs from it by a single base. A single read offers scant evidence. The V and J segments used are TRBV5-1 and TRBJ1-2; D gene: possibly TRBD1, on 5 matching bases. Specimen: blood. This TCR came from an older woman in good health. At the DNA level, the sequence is TGCGCCAGCAGCTTGGATCGGCCAGGGAGCTATGGCTACACCTTC. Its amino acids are CASSLDRPGSYGYTF.